These 22 T cell receptor beta chains were all obtained from the same sample, sequenced in a study of CD4 T cells in relation to SARS-CoV-2 and coronaviruses. Generated by immunoSEQ multiplex PCR, the TCRdb table keeps only in-frame clones and is missing some. The data contain about 60,000 clones, under 95% of them seen just once; the ten biggest clones take up around 0.4%. The sequencing sample was made of naive CD4+ T cells from PBMCs. The subset: naive CD4+ T cells isolated by negative enrichment. The receptors were sampled from an adult with COVID-19.

The rearrangement joins TRBV19 to TRBJ2-7; D possibly corresponds to TRBD2 (5 bases). The CDR3 has 13 amino acids. V shed 3 bases and J shed 4 bases, with 10 bases lying between them. Germline V gives CDR1 LNHDA, CDR2 SQIVND (reference sequence). The CDR3 DNA reads TGTGCCAGTAGTATCCTTCGGGGTTACGAGCAGTACTTC. Its translation is CASSILRGYEQYF.

The genes are TRBV19 and TRBJ1-5; D is unclear. Trimming cost V 1 base and J 6 bases, with 10 bases left between them. The CDR3 consists of 14 residues. CDR1 is LNHDA, CDR2 SQIVND, per germline (reference sequence). The CDR3 DNA reads TGTGCCAGTAGTATAGGGGGTGGACGTCAGCCCCAGCATTTT. Its translation is CASSIGGGRQPQHF.

The CDR3 sequence: CASSYALSYNEQFF. DNA for the CDR3: TGTGCCAGCAGTTACGCCCTATCATACAATGAGCAGTTCTTC. This rearrangement joins TRBV6-5 to TRBJ2-1; D uncertain. V lost 2 bases and J lost 4, with 9 bases in between. The CDR3 is 14 residues long. Germline lookup yields CDR1 MNHEY and CDR2 SVGAGI.

The chain recombines TRBV10-3 with TRBJ2-7, with D maybe TRBD2 (5 bases). The length of the CDR3 is 14 residues. Looked up from germline, CDR1 is ENHRY and CDR2 is SYGVKD. V lost 4 bases to trimming and J lost 4 bases, with 14 bases between them. CDR3 nucleotide sequence: TGTGCCATCAGTGCCAAAGCGGAGATATACGAGCAGTACTTC. The encoded protein is CAISAKAEIYEQYF.

This chain links TRBV19 with TRBJ2-2; tentatively, D is TRBD2 (5 bases). Germline CDR1 LNHDA, CDR2 SQIVND (reference sequence). The V gene lost 1 base and the J gene lost 7 bases, with 10 bases spanning the gap. CDR3 size: 14 residues. This CDR3 is CASSIVKRGGELFF. In DNA, the CDR3 is TGTGCCAGTAGTATAGTAAAACGGGGCGGGGAGCTGTTTTTT.

This sequence joins TRBV6-2 or TRBV6-3 and TRBJ2-5, with D perhaps assigned TRBD1 or TRBD2 (5 bases each). Trimming shortened V by 5 bases and J by 2 bases, and 12 bases separated the two germline ends. CDR1 is MNHEY, CDR2 SVGEGT, per germline. CDR3 length: 14 amino acids. The CDR3: CASSRTRQQETQYF. The CDR3 DNA sequence: TGTGCCAGCAGTCGTACTAGACAGCAAGAGACCCAGTACTTC.

As regards this clone: Relative to the germline gene, one junction end is altered; a read error may explain this. This chain uses TRBV28 with TRBJ2-7, with D perhaps matching TRBD1 or TRBD2 (5 bases each). Germline lookup yields CDR1 MDHEN and CDR2 SYDVKM. The CDR3 extends over 9 amino acids. The CDR3 sequence: CASGGMEDF. As DNA, the CDR3 is TGTGCCAGCGGGGGTATGGAAGACTTC.

This chain uses TRBV7-9 with TRBJ2-1; 12 nucleotides line up with TRBD2. The J segment lost 6 bases and the V segment lost 4 bases, leaving 4 bases of the junction unmatched. Germline CDR1 reads SEHNR; CDR2 reads FQNEAQ (reference sequence). The CDR3 is 15 amino acids. The CDR3 protein is CASSSSGRAGNEQFF. CDR3 sequence (DNA): TGTGCCAGCAGCTCTAGCGGGAGGGCCGGCAATGAGCAGTTCTTC.

The chain combines TRBV5-1 with TRBJ2-3; 12 bases match TRBD2. V shed 4 bases, J shed 3 bases, and the junction held 15 bases outside the gene matches. The CDR3 is made up of 19 amino acids. CDR1 and CDR2 from the germline V gene are SGHRS and YFSETQ. The CDR3 bases are TGCGCCAGCAGCATTCGGTCTAGCGGGAGGGCCCGAGGAACAGATACGCAGTATTTT. Amino acids: CASSIRSSGRARGTDTQYF.

This clone has just one count. V usage is TRBV24-1 and J usage is TRBJ2-7, with 10 bases fitting TRBD1. The CDR3 loop spans 16 amino acids. The V segment lost 0 bases and the J segment 2 bases; nucleotides outside the gene matches: 3. CDR1 is KGHDR and CDR2 is SFDVKD in the germline V gene. The DNA of the CDR3 is TGTGCCACCAGTGATTTGGGGGACAGGGGTACCTACGAGCAGTACTTC. This codes for CATSDLGDRGTYEQYF.

V and J are TRBV24-1 and TRBJ2-1, with 9 bases aligning to TRBD1. Germline loops: CDR1 KGHDR, CDR2 SFDVKD. V lost 3 bases and J lost 10; bases outside the gene matches: 9. This CDR3 region has 15 residues. As DNA, the CDR3 is TGTGCCACCAGTGATGACAGGGGGTGGCAATACGAGCAGTTCTTC. Residues: CATSDDRGWQYEQFF.

This chain uses TRBV5-6 with TRBJ2-1; no firm D call. V was shortened by 4 bases and J by 9 bases, with 17 bases between the two germline ends. Germline values: CDR1 SGHDT, CDR2 YYEEEE. CDR3 size: 14 residues. The CDR3 region has the DNA TGTGCCAGCAGCCTACTGGCGGCCAGAAGTGAGCAGTTCTTC. This sequence encodes CASSLLAARSEQFF.

This chain connects TRBV18 to TRBJ2-3, with D perhaps matching TRBD2 (5 bases). Germline V CDR1 and CDR2: KGHSH, LQKENI. This CDR3 comprises 14 residues. The V end was cut by 3 bases, the J end by 2 bases, with 9 bases between. CDR3 residues: CASSPSGNTDTQYF. The DNA of the CDR3 is TGTGCCAGCTCACCTTCCGGGAACACAGATACGCAGTATTTT.

V and J are TRBV6-5 and TRBJ2-3; 11 nucleotides agree with TRBD2. This CDR3 is built from 15 residues. Germline V gene lookup returns CDR1 MNHEY and CDR2 SVGAGI. V shed 10 bases and J 4 bases; nucleotides not matched to a gene: 10. DNA for the CDR3: TGTGCCATCCGTTCACTAGCGGGAGTCCCAGATACGCAGTATTTT. It specifies CAIRSLAGVPDTQYF.

This sequence joins TRBV6-5 and TRBJ1-1, with D possibly matching TRBD1 (5 bases). Germline CDR1 and CDR2: MNHEY and SVGAGI. The ends were cut back, 2 bases at V and 2 bases at J, with 6 bases in the middle. CDR3 length equals 13 residues. CDR3 sequence reads: CASSYDRNTEAFF. CDR3 DNA: TGTGCCAGCAGTTACGACAGAAACACTGAAGCTTTCTTT.

V and J are TRBV29-1 and TRBJ2-3, with D uncertain. Trimming pared 7 bases from V and 1 base from J, leaving 18 bases between. CDR3 size: 15 residues. Germline-derived CDR1 and CDR2 are SQVTM and ANQGSEA. The CDR3 spells CSGYAGWGGTDTQYF. The CDR3, as DNA: TGCAGCGGATACGCCGGATGGGGTGGCACAGATACGCAGTATTTT.

The V call is TRBV6-5, the J call TRBJ2-7; either TRBD1 or TRBD2 may supply D (5 bases each). Trimming pared 11 bases from V and 4 bases from J, leaving 15 bases between. CDR1 and CDR2 (germline): MNHEY, SVGAGI. The CDR3 loop spans 12 amino acids. The DNA of the CDR3 is TGTGCCTGCGGAAGGGACGAATACGAGCAGTACTTC. Translation gives CACGRDEYEQYF.

The chain couples TRBV10-3 to TRBJ2-5, with TRBD2 matching over 8 bases. The CDR3 contains 14 residues. Trimming cost V 10 bases and J 4 bases; bases outside gene matches: 11. Germline V gene data show CDR1 as ENHRY and CDR2 as SYGVKD. The CDR3 DNA reads TGTGCCACGGAAGGGACTAGAACCCGAGAGACCCAGTACTTC. It codes for CATEGTRTRETQYF.

The chain joins TRBV7-2 to TRBJ2-3, with 10 bases that match TRBD1. The CDR3 spans 16 residues. Germline CDR1 SGHTA, CDR2 FQGNSA. V shed 1 base, J shed 3 bases, and the junction held 4 bases outside the gene matches. The CDR3 DNA reads TGTGCCAGCAGCTTAGGCCGGGACAGGGGAACAGATACGCAGTATTTT. This translates into CASSLGRDRGTDTQYF.

This clone has more than one count but fewer than ten. The rearrangement uses TRBV19 and TRBJ2-7; D might be TRBD1 (6 bases). With 8 bases removed from V and 4 bases from J, the gap between germline ends came to 15 bases. The CDR3 consists of 13 residues. In germline, CDR1 is LNHDA, CDR2 SQIVND (reference sequence). This CDR3 reads CASGGTQGYEQYF. In DNA form, the CDR3 reads TGTGCCAGTGGGGGAACCCAGGGGTACGAGCAGTACTTC. Looking up the rest from reference TRBV19 and TRBJ2-7 gives the full variable domain: DGGITQSPKYLFRKEGQNVTLSCEQNLNHDAMYWYRQDPGQGLRLIYYSQIVNDFQKGDIAEGYSVSREKKESFPLTVTSAQKNPTAFYLCASGGTQGYEQYFGPGTRLTVT.

The chain combines TRBV21-1 with TRBJ2-6; whether TRBD1, the table's D call, matches the DNA was not checked. TRBV21-1 is listed as a pseudogene. The CDR3 is 18 residues long. The CDR3 region has the DNA TGTGCCAGCAGCAAAGAACCCTCGCTTCAGTCTGGGGCCAACGTCCTGACTTTC. This encodes CASSKEPSLQSGANVLTF.

This chain uses TRBV7-6 with TRBJ2-1, with 8 bases that match TRBD1. Trimming removed 5 bases from V and 5 bases from J; junction bases left unmatched: 11. CDR1 and CDR2 (germline): SGHVS, FNYEAQ. This CDR3 comprises 16 residues. The CDR3 region is CASSPHRTGSDNEQFF. The CDR3 DNA reads TGTGCCAGCAGCCCCCATAGGACAGGGAGTGACAATGAGCAGTTCTTC.